Listed below are T cell receptor beta chains from one sample, sequenced in a study of tumor and adjacent non-tumor tissue in lung cancer. MiXCR was run by TCRdb on the multiplex PCR reads, yielding one entry per CDR3 protein. The sample lists 70,000 to 80,000 distinct CDR3 sequences; 55% to 75% were seen once. The sequenced sample consisted of lung tumor tissue. These receptors originate from a woman between 40 and 50 years old with non-small cell lung cancer. The conserved cysteine and the conserved F or W are not part of the CDR3 here. Rows may omit the clone size; those that give it use once, few, many or a size class.

J gene | clone size | V gene | CDR3 protein
TRBJ1-1 | few | TRBV30 | AWSPGGTEAF
TRBJ2-1 | - | TRBV10-3 | AIRSTGRNEQF
TRBJ2-5 | many | TRBV14 | ASAGSLAGVQETQY
TRBJ1-3 | - | TRBV6-5 | ASSYSRRSGGCGNTIY
TRBJ2-7 | - | TRBV14 | ASSQETSVSTYEQY
TRBJ2-7 | few | TRBV4-1 | ASSQVLSTDAAYEQY
TRBJ2-7 | - | TRBV12-3/TRBV12-4 | ASSLGQGGTEQY
TRBJ2-1 | - | TRBV29-1 | SVTIRFAYNERF
TRBJ2-6 | - | TRBV4-2 | ASSQDLRGRHSGANVPT
TRBJ2-3 | many | TRBV29-1 | SAPGGASTDTQY
TRBJ1-2 | once | TRBV11-2 | ASSQYKAGLRGYT
TRBJ1-4 | many | TRBV12-3/TRBV12-4 | ASSSHRATNEKLF
TRBJ2-7 | - | TRBV29-1 | SVGKDSITSYEQY
TRBJ1-1 | - | TRBV28 | ASRDGEASTEAF
TRBJ2-7 | - | TRBV7-3 | ASSLQGTGVYEQY
TRBJ1-4 | once | TRBV29-1 | SVGRTNNEKLF
TRBJ2-5 | many | TRBV10-3 | AIRPQGSGETQY
TRBJ2-1 | - | TRBV20-1 | SAERHGRGNEEF
TRBJ1-5 | many | TRBV6-1 | ASSERAGQGQPQH
TRBJ1-1 | - | TRBV7-9 | ASTDSDRAAETF
TRBJ2-1 | - | TRBV11-2 | VSNLQPSSSYNEQF
TRBJ1-4 | many | TRBV12-3/TRBV12-4 | ASTDSTTNEKLF
TRBJ2-7 | - | TRBV11-2 | TSSHLGGQGYYDQY
TRBJ1-1 | many | TRBV7-9 | ASSLLDVPEAF
TRBJ1-1 | - | TRBV11-2 | ASSFSETYLNEPF
TRBJ2-3 | - | TRBV29-1 | SVAEDYADTQY
TRBJ1-6 | - | TRBV6-5 | ASSWTSRNSPLH
TRBJ2-7 | - | TRBV5-6 | TSALQGFSYEQY
TRBJ2-1 | - | TRBV6-5 | ASSYSRYMGNEQF
TRBJ2-2 | - | TRBV5-5 | ASLPGAVNIGELF
TRBJ2-7 | - | TRBV4-2 | ASSQCLGAGEQY
TRBJ2-3 | - | TRBV11-2 | VSSPLSEADTQY
TRBJ2-7 | - | TRBV11-2 | ASSHRAAERY
TRBJ2-1 | once | TRBV5-1 | ASNAGYSYNEQF
TRBJ2-5 | once | TRBV6-6 | ASTDILEIQY
TRBJ1-1 | - | TRBV5-4 | ASSRERITEAF
TRBJ2-7 | - | TRBV28 | VGSFQYEQY
TRBJ1-1 | - | TRBV6-5 | ASSTLGRDTQAF
TRBJ2-2 | many | TRBV4-2 | ASSQSPSKYTGELF
TRBJ2-3 | - | TRBV11-2 | TSRPPIAGRTNTQY
TRBJ1-6 | - | TRBV20-1 | STRSGGEGNLPLH
TRBJ1-4 | - | TRBV6-5 | VSSYTTGPNEKLH
TRBJ1-1 | - | TRBV18 | ASSRTGQGGTEAF
TRBJ2-3 | - | TRBV11-3 | ANSPELADTDTQY
TRBJ2-4 | - | TRBV20-1 | NAREGSGGGFAKNIQY
TRBJ2-1 | - | TRBV11-2 | ASSRRGTDNEQF
TRBJ2-5 | - | TRBV28 | ASSARSGVGDTQY
TRBJ1-6 | many | TRBV5-1 | ASSLQGTPNNSPLH
TRBJ2-5 | few | TRBV11-1 | ASSQHGVSIQY
TRBJ2-7 | - | TRBV11-2 | GSGKSYKQY
TRBJ2-7 | - | TRBV11-2 | ASGLGPQRPYEQY
TRBJ2-7 | - | TRBV11-2 | TSRKGYEKY
TRBJ1-2 | - | TRBV11-2 | AIPPTGRGIQGYT
TRBJ1-5 | - | TRBV5-1 | ASGFGPQSNQPQH
TRBJ1-1 | many | TRBV28 | ASTFSQGLAF